These T cell receptor beta chains were read from a single sample in a study of T-cell memory formation after mild COVID-19. MiXCR, applied by TCRdb to the 5' RACE reads, yields one record per CDR3 protein. The sample holds hundreds of thousands of distinct CDR3 sequences, 20% to 30% seen once. The material sequenced was PBMCs or a T cell subset sorted from them (not recorded which). Receptors originate from an adult woman who had mild COVID-19 (a few samples of this study predate the infection). Cell type and time point are not known. The CDR3 runs from the conserved cysteine through the conserved F or W. Clone size is stated in some rows and not others, as once, few, many or a class when expanded.

clone size	V gene	J gene	CDR3 length	CDR3 protein
-	TRBV11-2	TRBJ2-3	15	CASRRGTSGTDTQYF
many	TRBV5-1	TRBJ2-3	17	CASSSRPGGGAADTQYF
-	TRBV28	TRBJ2-1	16	CASSVTLYRGSDEQFF
-	TRBV29-1	TRBJ2-3	15	CSVDGLAARTDTQYF
-	TRBV9	TRBJ2-3	16	CASSVRGGGSTDTQYF
few	TRBV5-1	TRBJ1-5	16	CASKGIRDESNQPQHF
-	TRBV5-1	TRBJ2-7	16	CASSFFWTSEGYEQYF
-	TRBV9	TRBJ1-3	16	CASSPRALGGGNTIYF
-	TRBV29-1	TRBJ1-1	12	CSVGDRDPEAFF
few	TRBV6-5	TRBJ1-2	19	CASSYSSRGTGVMNYGYTF
-	TRBV7-9	TRBJ2-1	15	CASSLVLAVGDEQFF
few	TRBV14	TRBJ1-2	14	CASSQGVSLYGYTF
few	TRBV20-1	TRBJ2-3	15	CSLPALAGVSDTQYF
few	TRBV3-1	TRBJ2-1	15	CASSAWGVVKDEQFF
-	TRBV19	TRBJ2-1	17	CASSMSSGTPSYNEQFF
-	TRBV10-3	TRBJ1-2	15	CAIRNPTGHNYGYTF
few	TRBV5-6	TRBJ2-5	11	CASSAAETQYF
-	TRBV6-1	TRBJ1-1	16	CASSGQGLLGNTEAFF
-	TRBV5-4	TRBJ2-5	14	CASSTGTEQETQYF
-	TRBV7-2	TRBJ1-2	14	CASSPPGEWYGYTF